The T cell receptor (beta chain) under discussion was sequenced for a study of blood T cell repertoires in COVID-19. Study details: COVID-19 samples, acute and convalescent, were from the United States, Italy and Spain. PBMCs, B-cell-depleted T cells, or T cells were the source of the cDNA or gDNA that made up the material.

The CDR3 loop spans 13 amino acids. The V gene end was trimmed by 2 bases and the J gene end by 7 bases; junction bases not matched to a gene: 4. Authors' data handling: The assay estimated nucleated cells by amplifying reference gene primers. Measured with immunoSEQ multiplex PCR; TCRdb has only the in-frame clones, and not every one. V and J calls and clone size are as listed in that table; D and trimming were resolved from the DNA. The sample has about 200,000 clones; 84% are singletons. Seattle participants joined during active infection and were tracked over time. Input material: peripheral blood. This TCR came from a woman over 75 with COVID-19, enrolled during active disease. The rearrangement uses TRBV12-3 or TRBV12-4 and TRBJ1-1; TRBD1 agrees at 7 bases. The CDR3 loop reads CASSLIDRDEAFF. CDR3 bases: TGTGCCAGCAGTTTAATTGACAGGGATGAAGCTTTCTTT.